The 15 T cell receptor beta chains below were found in one sample sequenced in a study of shared clonotypes between healthy human individuals. Measured with immunoSEQ multiplex PCR; TCRdb has only the in-frame clones, and not every one. The profile shows about 2.3 million clones, 85% to 95% of them singletons. Input material: naive CD4+ T cells from PBMCs. The subset was: CD45RA+ positively selected. All receptors derive from a man aged 18-30 years in good health. Some clones in this sample may be carry-over from other donors' samples.

The chain carries TRBV9 and TRBJ2-7, with 9 bases that match TRBD1. With V trimmed by 2 bases and J by 5 bases, 8 bases remained unmatched. CDR1 is SGDLS, CDR2 YYNGEE, per germline. The CDR3 has 15 residues. The DNA of the CDR3 is TGTGCCAGCAGCGTTGGGGGGGACAGGGTAAACGAGCAGTACTTC. Encoded protein: CASSVGGDRVNEQYF. The variable domain in full, completed from reference TRBV9 and TRBJ2-7, reads DSGVTQTPKHLITATGQRVTLRCSPRSGDLSVYWYQQSLDQGLQFLIQYYNGEERAKGNILERFSAQQFPDLHSELNLSSLELGDSALYFCASSVGGDRVNEQYFGPGTRLTVT.

V and J are TRBV28 and TRBJ2-3, with TRBD1 matching 7 bases. This CDR3 is built from 16 residues. Germline V CDR1 and CDR2: MDHEN, SYDVKM. The ends lost 5 bases at V and 1 base at J; junction bases unmatched: 9. In DNA, the CDR3 is TGTGCCAGCAGTCTCCTCGACAGGGATGGCACAGATACGCAGTATTTT. Residues: CASSLLDRDGTDTQYF.

The J gene is TRBJ2-1, the V gene TRBV5-1; 7 positions match TRBD2. CDR1 and CDR2 (germline): SGHRS, YFSETQ. This CDR3 is built from 15 residues. Unmatched junction bases numbered 8, after V lost 2 bases and J lost 6 bases. CDR3 in DNA: TGCGCCAGCAGCTTCGGGCTAGCGGAGATCAATGAGCAGTTCTTC. Protein: CASSFGLAEINEQFF.

V is TRBV5-1 and J is TRBJ1-3; 7 bases match TRBD1. V lost 4 bases, J lost 1 base, and 8 bases stayed unmatched. This CDR3 is 16 amino acids long. CDR1 and CDR2 (germline): SGHRS, YFSETQ. DNA for the CDR3: TGCGCCAGCAGCCGGGGACAGCTTGAATCTGGAAACACCATATATTTT. Translated: CASSRGQLESGNTIYF. Looking up the rest from reference TRBV5-1 and TRBJ1-3 gives the full variable domain: KAGVTQTPRYLIKTRGQQVTLSCSPISGHRSVSWYQQTPGQGLQFLFEYFSETQRNKGNFPGRFSGRQFSNSRSEMNVSTLELGDSALYLCASSRGQLESGNTIYFGEGSWLTVV.

The chain uses TRBV7-3 and TRBJ1-3; 7 nucleotides line up with TRBD1. The germline CDR1 and CDR2 sequences are SGHTA and FQGTGA. CDR3 size: 15 residues. Trimming removed 4 bases from V and 3 bases from J; junction bases left unmatched: 6. This chain's CDR3 is CASSSQGGGGNTIYF. In DNA form, the CDR3 reads TGTGCCAGCAGCTCTCAGGGGGGAGGTGGAAACACCATATATTTT.

V is TRBV28 and J is TRBJ2-5; the match to TRBD1 covers 11 bases. The CDR3 runs to 16 residues. Trimming cost V 5 bases and J 5 bases; bases outside gene matches: 10. The germline gives CDR1 MDHEN, CDR2 SYDVKM. The DNA for the CDR3 is TGTGCCAGCAGTAGAGGCGGGACAGGGGGTAGGGAGACCCAGTACTTC. Its protein is CASSRGGTGGRETQYF.

J is TRBJ1-1 and V is TRBV10-3, with 10 bases lining up with TRBD1. J gave up 4 bases and V 6 bases, and 8 bases lay outside the gene matches. The germline gives CDR1 ENHRY, CDR2 SYGVKD. The CDR3 has 15 amino acids. The CDR3: CAISTGTGDGTEAFF. For the CDR3, the DNA is TGTGCCATCAGCACCGGGACAGGGGATGGCACTGAAGCTTTCTTT.

The gene calls are TRBV6-1 and TRBJ2-1; D gene unclear. Trimming pared 4 bases from V and 5 bases from J, leaving 12 bases between. Germline V CDR1 and CDR2: MNHNS, SASEGT. CDR3 length: 14 amino acids. The CDR3 here is CASSVGWRNNEQFF. The CDR3 region has the DNA TGTGCCAGCAGTGTTGGTTGGAGAAACAATGAGCAGTTCTTC.

The chain uses TRBV10-2 and TRBJ1-5, with 9 positions matching TRBD1. Germline lookup yields CDR1 WSHSY and CDR2 SAAADI. This CDR3 comprises 15 residues. Trimming took 7 bases from V and 5 from J; bases not matched to a gene: 9. The CDR3 sequence is CASKAPGQGYQPQHF. In nucleotides, the CDR3 is TGCGCCAGCAAGGCTCCGGGACAGGGTTATCAGCCCCAGCATTTT.

The chain couples TRBV2 to TRBJ2-7, with no clear D. Trimming pared 6 bases from V and 3 bases from J, leaving 6 bases between. The CDR3 extends over 11 amino acids. The V gene's germline CDR1 is SNHLY and CDR2 FYNNEI. The CDR3 bases are TGTGCCAGCAGGGGTGGCTACGAGCAGTACTTC. Its translation: CASRGGYEQYF.

The chain has TRBV7-8 and TRBJ2-3; 12 nucleotides align to TRBD1. The junction had 6 bases not matched to a gene; V was cut back by 5 bases and J by 9 bases. Germline assignment: CDR1 SGHVS and CDR2 FQNEAQ. This CDR3 has 14 amino acids. CDR3 coding DNA: TGTGCCAGCAGCGCCGGGACAGGGGGCATGACGCAGTATTTT. Its translation: CASSAGTGGMTQYF.

Comments on this clone: Other nucleotide sequences from this sample produce the same CDR3. The rearrangement joins TRBV5-1 to TRBJ1-1; D not resolved. Trimming cost V 4 bases and J 2 bases, with 9 bases left between them. The CDR3 extends over 13 amino acids. Looked up from germline, CDR1 is SGHRS and CDR2 is YFSETQ. The CDR3 is CASSPGTNTEAFF. The CDR3 DNA is TGCGCCAGCAGCCCTGGAACAAACACTGAAGCTTTCTTT.

The V and J genes are TRBV6-6 and TRBJ1-5; tentative D call: TRBD1 (5 bases). CDR1 MNHNY and CDR2 SVGAGI come from the germline V gene (reference sequence). CDR3 length equals 13 residues. V was trimmed by 4 bases and J by 6 bases, leaving 10 bases between them. CDR3 nucleotides: TGTGCCAGCAGTTTCCTCGGGGGTCAGCCCCAGCATTTT. It encodes CASSFLGGQPQHF.

This sequence joins TRBV5-1 and TRBJ2-7, with 12 bases aligning to TRBD2. The CDR3 spans 16 residues. Trimming at V came to 2 bases and at J to 2 bases, leaving 5 bases not matched to a gene. Looked up from germline, CDR1 is SGHRS and CDR2 is YFSETQ. The CDR3 spells CASSLGSSGRAYEQYF. CDR3 nucleotide sequence: TGCGCCAGCAGCTTAGGATCTAGCGGGAGGGCCTACGAGCAGTACTTC.

The chain carries TRBV4-1 and TRBJ2-5, with 7 positions matching TRBD2. Looked up from germline, CDR1 is MGHRA and CDR2 is YSYEKL. CDR3 length: 14 residues. V lost 1 base to trimming and J lost 3 bases; unmatched junction nucleotides: 2. CDR3 in DNA: TGCGCCAGCAGCCAAGCTAGCGGTAAAGAGACCCAGTACTTC. Translated, it gives CASSQASGKETQYF.